The source of this T cell receptor (beta chain) is a study of regulatory T cells in long-lasting Graves disease. The time point here: persistent/refractory GD, antithyroid drugs over 5 years with positive TRAb. PBMC RNA served as the TCR library source. The TCR beta library used iRepertoire HTBI primers with Arm-PCR amplification of CDR3. TCRdb re-called the multiplex PCR reads with MiXCR, one entry per CDR3 protein. The repertoire has hundreds of thousands of distinct CDR3 sequences, around 30% of them found once; the top ten carry around 42%. Germline-derived CDR1 and CDR2 are SEHNR and FQNEAQ (reference sequence). The germline V and J ends were trimmed by 5 bases and 6 bases, with 8 bases remaining between them. The CDR3 contains 11 residues.

The source is a female donor with Graves disease. The chain has TRBV7-9 and TRBJ2-7; D unclear. Sequencing used peripheral blood mononuclear cells (PBMCs), obtained when the disease was refractory, from a patient treated with antithyroid drugs. The chain's CDR3 is CASSPALEQYF. The CDR3, as DNA: TGTGCCAGCAGCCCCGCCCTCGAGCAGTACTTC.